A single T cell receptor beta chain is shown here with its context. Its antigen is not known. This sample is drawn from a study of OX40 agonist ivuxolimab in advanced cancers. Study-wide results and caveats: Compared with CD4+, CD8+ T cells on average had more expanded clones. Patients who responded partially at 0.1-3.0 mg/kg showed clonal expansion ranking among the lowest.

Data came from immunoSEQ multiplex PCR; TCRdb stores just in-frame clones and leaves some out. The sample carries about 73,000 clones, about nine tenths recorded once. CDR3 size: 18 residues. Germline lookup yields CDR1 MNHNS and CDR2 SASEGT. V lost 4 bases to trimming and J lost 0 bases; unmatched junction nucleotides: 11. Blood specimens came from baseline, cycle 4 day 1, and cycle 7 day 1. The specimen was CD4+ or CD8+ T cells sorted from blood, collected in a trial of the OX40 agonist ivuxolimab. V is TRBV6-1 and J is TRBJ2-1; 8 bases are a match to TRBD2. The TCR sequence derives from an adult with an advanced solid tumor such as melanoma, head and neck, liver or kidney cancer. The DNA of the CDR3 is TGTGCCAGCAGTGGGGGACCGGGGGGGAGCGGCTCCTACAATGAGCAGTTCTTC. Translating gives CASSGGPGGSGSYNEQFF.